This record concerns one TCR beta chain sequence. Its antigen is not identified. The source of the sample is a study of T cells expressing NK-cell markers. Regarding the study as a whole: The study did not resolve the HCMV specificity of expanded NKG2C+ T cell clones.

TCRdb reanalyzed the 5' RACE reads and collapses them to one entry per CDR3 protein, without DNA. The data include approximately 550,000 distinct CDR3 sequences; the top ten clones carry approximately 3.5%. The sample taken for sequencing was blood T cells: a sorted CD56 or NKG2C T cell subset, CD4+ or CD8+ T cells, or bulk PBMC T cells (not recorded which). The clonotype comes from a man aged 18 to 30 in good health.

The CDR3 reads CSVAMRAKNIQYF. The V call is TRBV29-1, the J call TRBJ2-4. This CDR3 spans 13 amino acids. Germline V gene lookup returns CDR1 SQVTM and CDR2 ANQGSEA.